The 14 T cell receptor beta chains below all came from one sample that was sequenced in a study of OX40 agonist ivuxolimab in advanced cancers. Produced via immunoSEQ multiplex PCR; TCRdb's table is partial and in-frame only. The table lists over 80,000 clones, approximately 90% of them singletons, with roughly 1.1% in the top ten. The sample here was CD4+ or CD8+ T cells sorted from blood, taken in a trial of the OX40 agonist ivuxolimab. The receptor set was obtained from an adult with an advanced solid tumor such as melanoma, head and neck, liver or kidney cancer.

This sequence joins TRBV6-1 and TRBJ2-7, with D possibly matching TRBD2 (6 bases). Germline CDR1 and CDR2: MNHNS and SASEGT. The CDR3 totals 11 residues. V shed 5 bases and J shed 7 bases, with 9 bases lying between them. CDR3 residues: CASSHGGEQYF. In nucleotides, the CDR3 is TGTGCCAGCAGTCACGGGGGAGAGCAGTACTTC.

The V gene is TRBV29-1, the J gene TRBJ1-2; 8 positions agree with TRBD1. Germline trimming cut 6 bases from V and 6 bases from J; bases unmatched to any gene: 6. CDR3 length equals 12 residues. The germline V gene has CDR1 SQVTM and CDR2 ANQGSEA. CDR3 sequence: CSVRQGTDGYTF. The CDR3 DNA follows: TGCAGCGTACGACAGGGGACGGATGGCTACACCTTC.

J is TRBJ2-4 and V is TRBV7-3; D call uncertain. Germline V gene data show CDR1 as SGHTA and CDR2 as FQGTGA. V was cut by 5 bases and J by 0 bases, with 17 bases left in between. This CDR3 spans 17 amino acids. CDR3 amino acids: CASSPGGLQEAKNIQYF. DNA for the CDR3: TGTGCCAGCAGCCCCGGCGGCCTCCAAGAAGCCAAAAACATTCAGTACTTC.

The chain couples TRBV5-4 to TRBJ2-3; 7 positions match TRBD2. With V trimmed by 5 bases and J by 14 bases, 11 bases remained unmatched. The CDR3 is 12 residues long. CDR1 is SGHNT and CDR2 is YYREEE in the germline V gene (reference sequence). CDR3 loop: CASRKPGGGPYF. CDR3 nucleotide sequence: TGTGCCAGCAGAAAACCGGGGGGTGGACCGTATTTT.

The genes are TRBV30 and TRBJ2-1, with a weak D call TRBD1 (6 bases). This CDR3 comprises 12 residues. V shed 1 base and J shed 14 bases, with 15 bases lying between them. Germline assignment: CDR1 GTSNPN and CDR2 SVGIG (reference sequence). This CDR3 reads CAWSASLGGEFF. CDR3 sequence (DNA): TGTGCCTGGAGTGCCTCCCTAGGGGGAGAGTTCTTC.

The chain joins TRBV18 to TRBJ2-3; weak D call: TRBD2 (6 bases). V was cut by 3 bases and J by 0 bases, with 16 bases left in between. This CDR3 is 17 amino acids long. Germline lookup yields CDR1 KGHSH and CDR2 LQKENI. CDR3: CASSPNLQSGSTDTQYF. The CDR3 DNA sequence: TGTGCCAGCTCACCCAATCTGCAAAGCGGGAGCACAGATACGCAGTATTTT.

The chain links TRBV29-1 to TRBJ2-7, with D possibly being TRBD2 (5 bases). CDR3 length equals 12 residues. Trimming removed 5 bases from V and 2 bases from J, with 10 bases in between. Germline lookup yields CDR1 SQVTM and CDR2 ANQGSEA. CDR3 in DNA: TGCAGCGTTACCGGGATAGCCTACGAGCAGTACTTC. It is translated as CSVTGIAYEQYF.

The chain links TRBV19 to TRBJ1-6; D is perhaps TRBD1 (5 bases). V shed 9 bases and J shed 5 bases, with 14 bases lying between them. This CDR3 region has 14 residues. Germline CDR1 LNHDA, CDR2 SQIVND (reference sequence). The CDR3, as DNA: TGTGCCAGCGCGATAGGGGTTAATAATTCACCCCTCCACTTT. Translation gives CASAIGVNNSPLHF.

The rearrangement joins TRBV6-6 to TRBJ1-5; D possibly corresponds to TRBD1 (6 bases). The CDR3 is 14 residues long. Germline loops: CDR1 MNHNY, CDR2 SVGAGI (reference sequence). Between the trimmed V and J ends, which lost 8 bases and 4 bases, there was a span of 15 bases. This CDR3 reads CASVRTAGNQPQHF. The CDR3, as DNA: TGTGCCAGCGTCAGGACAGCGGGAAATCAGCCCCAGCATTTT.

This clone has just one count. The CDR3 region has the DNA TGTGCCAGCAGGGCCTGGGGGGAGGGCCCCGATACGCAGTATTTT. It encodes CASRAWGEGPDTQYF. The rearrangement joins TRBV28 to TRBJ2-3; 7 nucleotides line up with TRBD2. Germline assignment: CDR1 MDHEN and CDR2 SYDVKM. V lost 6 bases to trimming and J lost 6 bases; unmatched junction nucleotides: 12. The CDR3 covers 15 residues. Supplemented by reference TRBV28 and TRBJ2-3, the full variable domain reads DVKVTQSSRYLVKRTGEKVFLECVQDMDHENMFWYRQDPGLGLRLIYFSYDVKMKEKGDIPEGYSVSREKKERFSLILESASTNQTSMYLCASRAWGEGPDTQYFGPGTRLTVL.

This chain uses TRBV12-5 with TRBJ1-2; 8 nucleotides align to TRBD1. Germline CDR1 reads LGHNT; CDR2 reads FRNRAP. Germline trimming cut 1 base from V and 7 bases from J; bases unmatched to any gene: 8. The CDR3 sequence is 15 residues long. The CDR3 region is CASGLAGTGGPGYTF. The CDR3 DNA reads TGTGCTAGTGGTTTGGCCGGGACAGGAGGTCCTGGCTACACCTTC. Full variable domain (outside the CDR3, taken from reference TRBV12-5 and TRBJ1-2): DARVTQTPRHKVTEMGQEVTMRCQPILGHNTVFWYRQTMMQGLELLAYFRNRAPLDDSGMPKDRFSAEMPDATLATLKIQPSEPRDSAVYFCASGLAGTGGPGYTFGSGTRLTVV.

This chain connects TRBV27 to TRBJ2-1; D gene unclear. CDR3 length: 13 residues. Trimming cost V 3 bases and J 15 bases, with 18 bases left between them. The V gene's germline CDR1 is MNHEY and CDR2 SMNVEV (reference sequence). The DNA for the CDR3 is TGTGCCAGCAGTTTGACGGAACTTATCCCACCGTTCTTC. Its translation: CASSLTELIPPFF.

The chain combines TRBV4-2 with TRBJ2-1; D is possibly TRBD2 (5 bases). This CDR3 region has 13 residues. Trimming took 4 bases from V and 6 from J, leaving 10 bases between them. Germline values: CDR1 LGHNA, CDR2 YNFKEQ. Written as DNA, the CDR3 is TGTGCCAGCAGCCCCTCGGCGGGCAATGAGCAGTTCTTC. Translated, it gives CASSPSAGNEQFF.

The chain couples TRBV28 to TRBJ1-3; no definite D call. CDR1 is MDHEN, CDR2 SYDVKM, per germline. The CDR3 runs to 15 residues. Trimming took 7 bases from V and 0 from J, leaving 13 bases between them. CDR3 nucleotide sequence: TGTGCCAGCATTTCTCCGTCGAGCTCTGGAAACACCATATATTTT. It codes for CASISPSSSGNTIYF.